This is a list of T cell receptor beta chains from one sample in a study of cytomegalovirus exposure and HLA in healthy donors. Produced via immunoSEQ multiplex PCR; TCRdb's table is partial and in-frame only. The sample includes 200,000 to 250,000 clones, more than 65% of them seen just once. The sequenced material came from PBMCs. These receptors were obtained from a man aged 50 to 59 in good health and CMV-seronegative. The CDR3 runs from the conserved cysteine through the conserved F or W. D genes are given only for firm matches. Size is stated for part of the rows, as once, few or many counts, or as a class when the clone is expanded.

NA,TRBV30,NA,TRBJ1-2,CAWSGHSLSNYGYTF,TGTGCCTGGTCGGGACACTCGCTTTCAAACTATGGCTACACCTTC
TRBD2,TRBV7-9,NA,TRBJ2-1,CASSPPPLTSGSSYNEQFF,TGTGCCAGCAGCCCCCCTCCCCTGACTAGCGGGAGCTCCTACAATGAGCAGTTCTTC
TRBD2,TRBV4-1,NA,TRBJ2-6,CASSQPGGGTANWANVLTF,TGCGCCAGCAGCCAACCAGGCGGGGGGACCGCGAACTGGGCCAACGTCCTGACTTTC
TRBD1,TRBV7-9,once,TRBJ2-1,CASSRRDRYNEQFF,TGTGCCAGCAGCCGCCGGGACAGATACAATGAGCAGTTCTTC
TRBD2,TRBV6-6,NA,TRBJ2-7,CASSYRREGSYEQYF,TGTGCCAGCAGTTACAGGCGGGAGGGCTCCTACGAGCAGTACTTC
TRBD2,TRBV7-3,NA,TRBJ2-2,CASSFLAGLNTGELFF,TGTGCCAGCAGCTTTTTAGCGGGATTGAACACCGGGGAGCTGTTTTTT
TRBD2,TRBV18,NA,TRBJ2-7,CASSSSGSDEQYF,TGTGCCAGCTCATCGAGCGGGAGTGACGAGCAGTACTTC
NA,TRBV7-9,NA,TRBJ2-7,CASSFTDRSPYEQYF,TGTGCCAGCAGCTTCACCGACAGGAGTCCCTACGAGCAGTACTTC
TRBD2,TRBV11-3,NA,TRBJ2-1,CASGKAGVGEQFF,TGTGCCAGTGGTAAGGCGGGAGTGGGTGAGCAGTTCTTC
TRBD1,TRBV5-1,NA,TRBJ2-7,CASSLGGTVREQYF,TGCGCCAGCAGCTTGGGAGGGACAGTTCGCGAGCAGTACTTC
TRBD2,TRBV6-4,NA,TRBJ2-5,CATLTSGSPTETQYF,TGTGCCACTCTAACTAGCGGGAGCCCAACAGAGACCCAGTACTTC
TRBD2,TRBV7-8,NA,TRBJ2-5,CASTTLAGLETQYF,TGTGCCAGCACCACCTTAGCGGGATTAGAGACCCAGTACTTC
NA,TRBV28,NA,TRBJ2-3,CASNGEENTQYF,TGTGCCAGCAACGGGGAAGAAAATACGCAGTATTTT
TRBD2,TRBV5-1,NA,TRBJ2-3,CASSLSAGVSTDTQYF,TGCGCCAGCAGCTTATCCGCGGGGGTTAGCACAGATACGCAGTATTTT
NA,TRBV5-1,NA,TRBJ2-3,CASSGGAGGTDTQYF,TGCGCCAGCAGCGGAGGGGCTGGCGGCACAGATACGCAGTATTTT
TRBD1,TRBV2,NA,TRBJ2-7,CASSSEGQGPHEQYF,TGTGCCAGCAGTTCCGAGGGACAGGGCCCCCACGAGCAGTACTTC